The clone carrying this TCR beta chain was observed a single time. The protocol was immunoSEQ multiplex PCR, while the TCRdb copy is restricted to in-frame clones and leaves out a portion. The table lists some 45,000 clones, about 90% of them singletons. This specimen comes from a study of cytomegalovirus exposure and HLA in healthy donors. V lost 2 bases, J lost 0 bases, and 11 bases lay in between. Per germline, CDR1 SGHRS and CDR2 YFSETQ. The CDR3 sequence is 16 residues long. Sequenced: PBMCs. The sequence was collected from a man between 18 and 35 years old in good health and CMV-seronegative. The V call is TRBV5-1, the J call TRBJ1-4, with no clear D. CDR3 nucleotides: TGCGCCAGCAGCTTCGGTCAAGATGCAACTAATGAAAAACTGTTTTTT. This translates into CASSFGQDATNEKLFF. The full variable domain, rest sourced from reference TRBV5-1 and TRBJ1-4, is KAGVTQTPRYLIKTRGQQVTLSCSPISGHRSVSWYQQTPGQGLQFLFEYFSETQRNKGNFPGRFSGRQFSNSRSEMNVSTLELGDSALYLCASSFGQDATNEKLFFGSGTQLSVL.